This T cell receptor (beta chain) stems from a study of CDR3 diversity in severe acne. This clonotype was found once. MiXCR, run by TCRdb on the PCR reads, gives a single entry per CDR3 protein. The table records more than 80,000 distinct CDR3 sequences, around 54% of them present only once. Germline lookup yields CDR1 SGDLS and CDR2 YYNGEE. With 0 bases removed from V and 8 bases from J, the gap between germline ends came to 17 bases. This CDR3 contains 15 residues. Sequencing input: blood. The TCR comes from a male donor with severe acne vulgaris. V and J are TRBV9 and TRBJ2-5; no clear D gene. The CDR3, as DNA: TGTGCCAGCAGCGTAGCGCAGGCCCCCCCCCCCACCCAGTACTTC. It encodes CASSVAQAPPPTQYF.